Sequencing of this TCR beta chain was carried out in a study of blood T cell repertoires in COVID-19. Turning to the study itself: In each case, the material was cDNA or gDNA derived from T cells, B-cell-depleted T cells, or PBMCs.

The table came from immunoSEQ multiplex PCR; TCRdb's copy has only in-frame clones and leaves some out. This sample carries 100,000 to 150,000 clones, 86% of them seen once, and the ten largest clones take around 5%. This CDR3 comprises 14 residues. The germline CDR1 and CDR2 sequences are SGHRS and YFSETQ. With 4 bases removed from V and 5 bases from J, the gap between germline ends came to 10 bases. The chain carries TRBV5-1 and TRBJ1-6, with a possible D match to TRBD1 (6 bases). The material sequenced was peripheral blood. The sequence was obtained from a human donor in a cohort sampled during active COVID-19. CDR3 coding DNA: TGCGCCAGCAGCCGGACAGCGGATAATTCACCCCTCCACTTT. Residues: CASSRTADNSPLHF.